This TCR beta chain originates from a study of cytomegalovirus exposure and HLA in healthy donors. Broader study findings: The study flagged roughly 150 TCR beta chains as cytomegalovirus-associated. When analyzed later, a missense DCLRE1C variant was found to be linked to TCR beta V- and J-gene trimming.

V was clipped by 1 base and J by 3 bases, with 6 bases between them. The germline CDR1 and CDR2 sequences are SGHTA and FQGTGA. CDR3 length: 13 amino acids. With 60 Vbeta and 13 Jbeta primers, the PCR was carried out. Original analysis: Per a later analysis, the number of unique TCR beta chains was roughly 80 million, of which around 9.9 million were shared. Assay: immunoSEQ multiplex PCR; the TCRdb copy retains only in-frame clones and omits some. D and trimming were read from the DNA, whereas the V and J calls and clone size are those reported in that table. The top ten hold 2% to 2.5% of the sample, which has 300,000 or so clones, about four fifths seen once. This clone was recorded once. The antigen remains undetermined.

The receptor was isolated from a woman between 40 and 55 years old in good health and CMV-seropositive. The chain has TRBV7-3 and TRBJ1-1, with D perhaps matching TRBD1 (5 bases). The sample taken for sequencing was PBMCs. The DNA for the CDR3 is TGTGCCAGCAGCTTAAGACAGCACACTGAAGCTTTCTTT. Amino acid sequence: CASSLRQHTEAFF. The variable domain in full, completed from reference TRBV7-3 and TRBJ1-1, reads GAGVSQTPSNKVTEKGKYVELRCDPISGHTALYWYRQSLGQGPEFLIYFQGTGAADDSGLPNDRFFAVRPEGSVSTLKIQRTERGDSAVYLCASSLRQHTEAFFGQGTRLTVV.